This T cell receptor beta chain was identified in a study of graft-versus-host responses after intestinal transplantation. As for the study in general: All recipients were transplanted with multivisceral, liver-intestinal, or isolated intestinal grafts.

Points on this clone: Its antigen remains unidentified.

Broader study findings: Ileal or blood samples showed some GvH clones first, and such clones were also found in recipient marrow.

Germline values: CDR1 SGHDN, CDR2 FVKESK. With 4 bases removed from V and 8 bases from J, the gap between germline ends came to 20 bases. The CDR3 totals 16 residues. This table comes from immunoSEQ multiplex PCR, and its TCRdb copy is limited to in-frame clones, with some not included. The table includes about 120,000 clones, 85% to 95% detected once. The J gene is TRBJ2-2, the V gene TRBV14; a weak D match, TRBD2 (5 bases). Sequencing was performed on unstimulated CD4+ T cells sorted from spleen or lymph node cells, taken before intestinal transplant. This clonotype originated in a human donor who received an intestinal transplant. The CDR3 spells CASSRQAGSLGGELFF. CDR3 nucleotides: TGTGCCAGCAGCCGTCAGGCGGGTTCCTTGGGAGGGGAGCTGTTTTTT.